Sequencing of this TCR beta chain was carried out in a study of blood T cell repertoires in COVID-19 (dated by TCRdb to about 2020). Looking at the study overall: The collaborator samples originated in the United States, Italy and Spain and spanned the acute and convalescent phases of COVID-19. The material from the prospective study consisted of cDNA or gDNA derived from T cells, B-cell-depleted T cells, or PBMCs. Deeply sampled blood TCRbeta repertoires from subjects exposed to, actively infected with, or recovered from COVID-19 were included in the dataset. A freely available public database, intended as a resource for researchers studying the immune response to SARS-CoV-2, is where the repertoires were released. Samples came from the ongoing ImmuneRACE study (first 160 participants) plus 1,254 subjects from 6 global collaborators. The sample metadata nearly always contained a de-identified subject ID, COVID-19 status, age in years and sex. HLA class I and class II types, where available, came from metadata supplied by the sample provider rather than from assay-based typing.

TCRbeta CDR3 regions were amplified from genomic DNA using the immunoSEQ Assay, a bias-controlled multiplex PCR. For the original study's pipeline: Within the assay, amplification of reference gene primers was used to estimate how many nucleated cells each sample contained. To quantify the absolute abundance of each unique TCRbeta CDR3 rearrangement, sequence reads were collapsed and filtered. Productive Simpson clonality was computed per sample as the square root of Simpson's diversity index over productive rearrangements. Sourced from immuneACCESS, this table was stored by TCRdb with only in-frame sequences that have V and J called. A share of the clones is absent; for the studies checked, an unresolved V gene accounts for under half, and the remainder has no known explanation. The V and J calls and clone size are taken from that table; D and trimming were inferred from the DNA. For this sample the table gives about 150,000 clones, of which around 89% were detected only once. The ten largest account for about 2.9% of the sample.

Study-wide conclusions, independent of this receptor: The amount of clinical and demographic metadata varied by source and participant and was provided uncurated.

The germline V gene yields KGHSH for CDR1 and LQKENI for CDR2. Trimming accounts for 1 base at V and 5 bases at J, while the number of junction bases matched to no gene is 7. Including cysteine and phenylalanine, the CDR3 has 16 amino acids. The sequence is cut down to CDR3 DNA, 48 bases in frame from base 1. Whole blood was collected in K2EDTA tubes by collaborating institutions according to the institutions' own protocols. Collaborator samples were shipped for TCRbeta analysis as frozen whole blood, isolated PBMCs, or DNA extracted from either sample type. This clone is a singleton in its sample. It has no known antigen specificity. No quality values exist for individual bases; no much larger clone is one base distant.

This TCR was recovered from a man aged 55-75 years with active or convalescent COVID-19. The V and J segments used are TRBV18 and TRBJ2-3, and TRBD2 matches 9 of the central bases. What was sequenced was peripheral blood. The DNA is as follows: TGTGCCAGCTCACCACAGTCACTAGCGGGCCAAGATACGCAGTATTTT. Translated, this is CASSPQSLAGQDTQYF.